There are a few counts of the clone carrying this T cell receptor beta chain. The V gene lost 6 bases and the J gene lost 6 bases, with 8 bases spanning the gap. There are 11 residues in the CDR3. The data are from a study of blood T cell repertoires in COVID-19. Study-wide background: From T cells, B-cell-depleted T cells, or PBMCs came the material, which was cDNA or gDNA.

How the authors handled the data: Researchers report that nucleated cell counts were estimated from reference gene primer amplification. Assay: immunoSEQ multiplex PCR; the TCRdb copy retains only in-frame clones and omits some. That table supplies the V and J calls and clone size; D and trimming were determined from the DNA. The sample contains roughly 380,000 clones, about 80% of which appear only once. The J gene is TRBJ1-1, the V gene TRBV12-3 or TRBV12-4; D is unclear. This TCR came from a human donor with acute or convalescent COVID-19. The donor label of this sample is uncertain. The sequenced sample was peripheral blood. The CDR3 coding sequence is TGTGCCAGCAGCCGTACAGCTGAAGCTTTCTTT. Amino acids: CASSRTAEAFF.